This T cell receptor (beta chain) was sequenced in a study of early T cells in non-severe SARS-CoV-2 infection. Study overall: Sequencing of unsorted whole blood was done on bulk RNA, leaving chains unpaired.

The protocol attached unique molecular identifiers to individual cDNA molecules. TCRdb ran MiXCR on the 5' RACE reads and lists one entry per CDR3 protein. The sample includes tens of thousands of distinct CDR3 sequences, about an eighth seen only once; the top ten take roughly 3%. V lost 4 bases to trimming and J lost 6 bases; unmatched junction nucleotides: 19. Germline V gene lookup returns CDR1 SGHNT and CDR2 YYREEE (reference sequence). This CDR3 contains 18 residues. This clonotype was recorded at least ten times. This chain links TRBV5-4 with TRBJ2-1; 7 bases map to TRBD2. This clonotype originated in an adult who was a healthcare worker with PCR-confirmed SARS-CoV-2 infection or an uninfected control (not recorded which). Specimen: whole blood. The CDR3 sequence: CASSVTPGLRILTNEQFF. CDR3 DNA: TGTGCCAGCAGCGTAACACCGGGACTACGAATTTTGACCAATGAGCAGTTCTTC.